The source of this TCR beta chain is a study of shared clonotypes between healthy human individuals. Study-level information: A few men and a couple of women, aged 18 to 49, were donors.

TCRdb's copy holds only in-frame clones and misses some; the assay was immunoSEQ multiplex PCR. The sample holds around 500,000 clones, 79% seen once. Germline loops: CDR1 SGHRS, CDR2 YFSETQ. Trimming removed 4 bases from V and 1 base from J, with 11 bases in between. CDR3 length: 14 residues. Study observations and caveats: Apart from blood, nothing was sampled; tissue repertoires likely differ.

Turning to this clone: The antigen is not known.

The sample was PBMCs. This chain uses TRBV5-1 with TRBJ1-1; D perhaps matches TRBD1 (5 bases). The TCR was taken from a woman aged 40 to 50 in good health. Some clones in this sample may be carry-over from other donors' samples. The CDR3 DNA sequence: TGCGCCAGCAGCAGGGACGGACAGAACACTGAAGCTTTCTTT. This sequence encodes CASSRDGQNTEAFF.